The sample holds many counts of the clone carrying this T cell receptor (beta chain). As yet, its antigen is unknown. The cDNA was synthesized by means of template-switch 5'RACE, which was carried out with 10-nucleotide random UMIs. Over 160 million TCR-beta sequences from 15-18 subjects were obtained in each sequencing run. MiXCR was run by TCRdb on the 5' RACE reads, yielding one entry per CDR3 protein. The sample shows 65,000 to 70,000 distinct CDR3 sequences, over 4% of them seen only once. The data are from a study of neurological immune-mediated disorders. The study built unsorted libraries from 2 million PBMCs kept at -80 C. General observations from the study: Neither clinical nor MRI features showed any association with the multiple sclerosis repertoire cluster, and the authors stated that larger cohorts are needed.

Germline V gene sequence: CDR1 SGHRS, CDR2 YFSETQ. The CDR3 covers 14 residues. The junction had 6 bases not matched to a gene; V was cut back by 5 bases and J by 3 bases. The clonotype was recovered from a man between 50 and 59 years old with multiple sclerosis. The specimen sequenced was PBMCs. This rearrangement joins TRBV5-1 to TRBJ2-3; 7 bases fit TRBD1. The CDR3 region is CASSPTGITDTQYF. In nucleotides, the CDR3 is TGCGCCAGCAGTCCGACAGGGATTACAGATACGCAGTATTTT.